This TCR beta chain is from a study of T cell responses to AZD1222 COVID-19 vaccine. The CDR3 totals 14 residues. The V segment lost 4 bases and the J segment 3 bases; nucleotides outside the gene matches: 4. The germline V gene encodes CDR1 SGDLS and CDR2 YYNGEE. Data came from immunoSEQ multiplex PCR; TCRdb stores just in-frame clones and leaves some out. Seen here are 90,000 to 150,000 clones, 89% observed once, and the top ten hold 4.4%. The specimen was peripheral blood, collected on day 0 of AZD1222 vaccination. The rearrangement joins TRBV9 to TRBJ2-7; 10 nucleotides line up with TRBD2. The clonotype was recovered from an adult in good health. CDR3 protein: CASSLSGGLYEQYF. As DNA, the CDR3 is TGTGCCAGCAGCCTTAGCGGGGGGCTCTACGAGCAGTACTTC.